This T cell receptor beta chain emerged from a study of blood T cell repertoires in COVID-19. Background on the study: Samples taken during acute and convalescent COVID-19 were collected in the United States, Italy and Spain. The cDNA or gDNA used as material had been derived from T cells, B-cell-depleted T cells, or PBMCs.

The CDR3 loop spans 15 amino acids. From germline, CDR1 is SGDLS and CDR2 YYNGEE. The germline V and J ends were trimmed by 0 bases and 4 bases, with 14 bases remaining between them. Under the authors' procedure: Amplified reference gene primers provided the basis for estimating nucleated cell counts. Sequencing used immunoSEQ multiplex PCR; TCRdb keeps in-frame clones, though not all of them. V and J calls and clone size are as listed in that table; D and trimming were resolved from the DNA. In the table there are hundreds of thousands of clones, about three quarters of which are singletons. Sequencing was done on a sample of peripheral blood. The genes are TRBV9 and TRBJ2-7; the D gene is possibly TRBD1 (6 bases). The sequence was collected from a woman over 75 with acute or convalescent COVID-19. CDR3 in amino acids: CASSVAGEIGYEQYF. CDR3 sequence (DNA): TGTGCCAGCAGCGTAGCAGGGGAAATTGGGTACGAGCAGTACTTC. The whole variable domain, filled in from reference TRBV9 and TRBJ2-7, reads DSGVTQTPKHLITATGQRVTLRCSPRSGDLSVYWYQQSLDQGLQFLIQYYNGEERAKGNILERFSAQQFPDLHSELNLSSLELGDSALYFCASSVAGEIGYEQYFGPGTRLTVT.